Sequencing of this T cell receptor beta chain was carried out in a study of shared clonotypes between healthy human individuals. Across the whole study: Per donor, three plates held CD4 naive cells, three held CD4 memory, two held CD8 naive and one held CD8 memory.

Terminally differentiated effector memory CD45RA+ cells were excluded from the naive CD8 cells, which were CD45RO-negative and positively selected for CCR7. Every one of the donors was a Caucasian adult that lived in Nashville, Tennessee. Overall study findings and caveats: Naive subsets generally had larger estimated richness than memory subsets. Only a few donors were included, so the genetic and exposure-history diversity represented was limited.

V was trimmed by 2 bases and J by 5 bases, leaving 10 bases between them. Germline CDR1 is SGHNT and CDR2 is YYREEE (reference sequence). The CDR3 spans 13 residues. This table comes from immunoSEQ multiplex PCR, and its TCRdb copy is limited to in-frame clones, with some not included. The data contain about 2.1 million clones, 93% of them singletons. This clone was seen a single time. Its antigen remains unknown. The sample taken for sequencing was naive CD8+ T cells from PBMCs. This sequence joins TRBV5-4 and TRBJ2-5; D ambiguous. The receptor was derived from a man between 18 and 35 years old in good health. Some clones in this sample may be carry-over from other donors' samples. This CDR3 is CASSFLPGETQYF. CDR3 DNA: TGTGCCAGCAGCTTTCTTCCTGGGGAGACCCAGTACTTC. Full variable domain (missing parts from reference TRBV5-4 and TRBJ2-5): ETGVTQSPTHLIKTRGQQVTLRCSSQSGHNTVSWYQQALGQGPQFIFQYYREEENGRGNFPPRFSGLQFPNYSSELNVNALELDDSALYLCASSFLPGETQYFGPGTRLLVL.